This TCR beta chain was documented in a study of blood T cell repertoires in COVID-19. The overall study: COVID-19 samples, acute and convalescent, were from the United States, Italy and Spain. The analysed material was cDNA or gDNA that came from T cells, B-cell-depleted T cells, or PBMCs.

In the authors' methods: Amplification of reference gene primers was used by the study to estimate nucleated cell counts. Some clones are missing from TCRdb's copy, which holds only in-frame ones; the method was immunoSEQ multiplex PCR. The DNA was the basis for D and trimming; V, J and clone size are from that table. The sample lists about 300,000 clones, approximately 85% occurring once. Trimming shortened V by 3 bases and J by 7 bases, and 8 bases separated the two germline ends. The CDR3 spans 12 residues. CDR1 SGDLS and CDR2 YYNGEE come from the germline V gene. This clone is a singleton in its sample.

The genes are TRBV9 and TRBJ1-5; D gene unclear. This receptor was obtained from a man in his late teens or twenties with active or convalescent COVID-19. The sequenced sample consisted of peripheral blood. In DNA, the CDR3 is TGTGCCAGCAGCGACGGAGTCCAGCCCCAGCATTTT. Translating it yields CASSDGVQPQHF.